This T cell receptor beta chain appears in the sequencing data of a study of shared clonotypes between healthy human individuals. Study details: Donor composition was two women and a few men, aged 18 to 49. General study findings and limits: Clonotypes not shared had lower generation probabilities than those common to all four donors.

Profiled with immunoSEQ multiplex PCR; TCRdb holds only in-frame clones, not every one. This table holds 2 million to 2.5 million clones, 90% to 97% found once. Regarding this clone: Its target is not known.

The donor population consisted of healthy HIV-negative adults with no recent acute infections or vaccinations. Partitioning of CD4+ cells yielded a CD45RA+ naive subset and a CD45RA-negative memory subset. The V end was cut by 8 bases, the J end by 4 bases, with 7 bases between. The CDR3 has 11 residues. Germline CDR1 reads MNHNY; CDR2 reads SVGAGI (reference sequence). Sequenced input: naive CD4+ T cells sorted from blood. Subset defined: CD45RA+ positively selected. The V and J genes are TRBV6-6 and TRBJ2-3; no reliable D call. The receptor was derived from a man younger than 30 in good health. The CDR3 reads CASLRADTQYF. CDR3 sequence (DNA): TGTGCCAGCCTTCGGGCAGATACGCAGTATTTT.